Presented here are 11 T cell receptor beta chains from one specimen sequenced in a study of tissue T cells after allogeneic stem cell transplantation. The repertoire was sequenced with immunoSEQ multiplex PCR; TCRdb's copy has only in-frame clones and lacks some. The top ten hold approximately 15% of the sample, which has thousands of clones, 45% seen once. Time point of the sample: mouse harvest day 14 after allogeneic transplant. Each mouse received 10^7 T-cell-depleted marrow cells plus 10^6 splenic CD5+ T cells by tail vein. Source material: gut tissue. The receptors here all came from a female BALB/c mouse given C57BL/6 T cells with graft-versus-host disease after an allogeneic hematopoietic cell transplant.

This clone has just a few counts. Gene names denote mouse genes. Read sequence stops 1 residue before the CDR3 end, and the germline J gene provides the missing end. This chain links TRBV12-1 with TRBJ1-2; 8 bases map to TRBD1. CDR3 length equals 14 residues. J gave up 3 bases and V 2 bases, and 4 bases lay outside the gene matches. Germline CDR1 SGHSN, CDR2 HYEKVE. CDR3 sequence: CASSRQGLDSDYTF. CDR3 bases read: TGTGCCAGCTCTCGACAGGGGTTGGACTCCGACTACACC. The full variable domain, its missing parts supplied by reference TRBV12-1 and TRBJ1-2, is DSGVVQSPRHIIKEKGGRSVLTCIPISGHSNVVWYQQTLGKELKFLIQHYEKVERDKGFLPSRFSVQQFDDYHSEMNMSALELEDSAMYFCASSRQGLDSDYTFGSGTRLLVI.

This clone is categorized as medium-sized (0.01 to 0.1%). The listed genes are named as in mouse. From the germline J gene comes the end of the CDR3, since the read stops 1 residue before it. The chain couples TRBV26 to TRBJ2-2; D unresolved. Trimming removed 2 bases from V and 6 bases from J, with 4 bases in between. The CDR3 loop spans 12 amino acids. CDR1 and CDR2 (germline): KGHPV, FQNQEV (reference sequence). The DNA read from the CDR3 is TGTGCCAGCAGTCTGGGATCCGGGCAGCTCTAC. It encodes CASSLGSGQLY. In full, the CDR3 reads CASSLGSGQLYF.

This clone was picked up a small number of times. Gene names denote mouse genes. The CDR3 end falls 1 residue outside the read, so it is completed with the germline J gene. J is TRBJ2-7 and V is TRBV23; TRBD2 is the table's D call and was not checked against the DNA. Germline values: CDR1 KGHTA, CDR2 FQNQQP. CDR3 length equals 14 residues. CDR3 in amino acids: CSSRRTGGGYEQYF. The sequenced part of the CDR3 DNA is TGCTCCAGCAGACGGACTGGGGGGGGTTATGAACAGTAC.

For this clone: Mouse names are used for the genes. Read sequence stops 1 residue before the CDR3 end, and the germline J gene provides the missing end. The chain employs TRBV26 and TRBJ2-7; TRBD1 matches 7 bases. CDR3 length: 15 amino acids. Germline assignment: CDR1 KGHPV and CDR2 FQNQEV (reference sequence). V dropped 6 bases and J dropped 0; count of bases not matched to a gene: 8. CDR3 sequence: CASRPTGSSSYEQYF. The DNA read from the CDR3 is TGTGCCAGCAGACCGACAGGGTCGAGCTCCTATGAACAGTAC.

This clone was detected a few times. Gene and germline names: mouse. The read is 1 residue too short to cover the CDR3 end, so that end is filled in from the germline J gene. The chain couples TRBV15 to TRBJ1-1; D not resolved. CDR1 SGHND and CDR2 FRSKSL come from the germline V gene. The CDR3 covers 12 residues. V dropped 0 bases and J dropped 4 bases, with 3 bases sitting between them. CDR3 amino acids: CASSLAGTEVFF. CDR3 DNA, as far as it was read: TGTGCCAGCAGTTTAGCGGGCACAGAAGTCTTC.

This clone occurred once. Genes here carry mouse names. The CDR3 end falls 1 residue outside the read, so it is completed with the germline J gene. V usage is TRBV1 and J usage is TRBJ1-4; no reliable D call. The CDR3 spans 14 residues. Trimming took 1 base from V and 0 from J, leaving 3 bases between them. Germline values: CDR1 NSQYPW, CDR2 LRSPGD (reference sequence). The CDR3 here is CTCSAGVSNERLFF. CDR3 DNA, as far as it was read: TGCACCTGCAGTGCAGGGGTTTCCAACGAAAGATTATTT.

With respect to this clone: Germline and genes: mouse. CDR3: CSSSRDRAETLYF. The covered CDR3 bases are TGCTCCAGCAGTCGGGACAGGGCAGAAACGCTGTAT. The chain links TRBV23 to TRBJ2-3; TRBD1 was called by the table and not checked on the DNA. The sequenced fragment ends 1 residue before the CDR3 boundary, so the rest is inferred from the germline J gene. Germline V gene sequence: CDR1 KGHTA, CDR2 FQNQQP. This CDR3 is built from 13 residues.

In the case of this clone: Gene names follow the mouse nomenclature. The sequenced CDR3 bases are TGTGCCAGCAGCCAAGACCGAGGACTGGGGGCCACCGGGCAGCTCTAC. As protein: CASSQDRGLGATGQLY. The complete CDR3 sequence is CASSQDRGLGATGQLYF. The rearrangement joins TRBV2 to TRBJ2-2, with 10 bases matching TRBD2. The CDR3 extends 1 residue past the end of the read, so its final part is completed from the germline J gene. Per germline, CDR1 LGHNA and CDR2 YSYQKL. The CDR3 contains 17 residues. The junction had 5 bases not matched to a gene; V was cut back by 0 bases and J by 4 bases. Looking up the rest from reference TRBV2 and TRBJ2-2 gives the full variable domain: DPKIIQKPKYLVAVTGSEKILICEQYLGHNAMYWYRQSAKKPLEFMFSYSYQKLMDNQTASSRFQPQSSKKNHLDLQITALKPDDSATYFCASSQDRGLGATGQLYFGEGSKLTVL.

This clone was counted a few times. The germline and genes are mouse ones. The read terminates 1 residue before the CDR3 end, so the remaining end is supplied by the germline J gene. This sequence joins TRBV26 and TRBJ2-5; 9 nucleotides agree with TRBD1. J gave up 6 bases and V 7 bases, and 5 bases lay outside the gene matches. CDR3 size: 13 residues. In germline, CDR1 is KGHPV, CDR2 FQNQEV (reference sequence). CDR3 amino acids: CASKQGASDTQYF. CDR3 DNA, as far as it was read: TGTGCCAGCAAACAGGGGGCGAGCGACACCCAGTAC.

A note on this clone: Any gene name here is a mouse gene name. The observed sequence ends 1 residue before the CDR3 terminus, with the missing tail filled in from the germline J gene. The rearrangement joins TRBV13-1 to TRBJ2-4; possibly TRBD1 for D (5 bases). The CDR3 sequence is 14 residues long. V shed 3 bases and J shed 0 bases, with 8 bases lying between them. Germline V gene data show CDR1 as NSHNY and CDR2 as SYGAGN. The CDR3 DNA, read in part, is TGTGCCAGCAGTGCCGACAGTAGTCAAAACACCTTGTAC. Translation: CASSADSSQNTLY. From start to end, the CDR3 is CASSADSSQNTLYF.

By its share, this clone is medium-sized (0.01 to 0.1%). Each gene name is a mouse one. The read gets to within 1 residue of the CDR3 end, and the germline J gene fills in the rest. This chain joins TRBV2 and TRBJ2-7, with TRBD2 as a possible D gene (6 bases). Germline V gene data show CDR1 as LGHNA and CDR2 as YSYQKL. Trimming left V 6 bases short and J 6 bases short, with 12 bases between. The length of the CDR3 is 12 residues. The chain's CDR3 is CASSPTGIEQYF. The sequenced part of the CDR3 DNA is TGTGCCAGCAGTCCTACTGGGATTGAACAGTAC.